A selection of T cell receptor beta chains follows, all from one sample in a study of healthy donors' naive CD4 and CD8 T cells. TCRdb passed the reads through MiXCR, listing each CDR3 protein once. The repertoire holds about 200,000 distinct CDR3 sequences, with 65% to 80% as singletons. Sequencing used naive CD4+ and CD8+ T cells sorted from blood, pooled from several donors. The receptors were sampled from a pool of human donors in good health; the sample pools cells from several healthy donors. Each CDR3 is given with its conserved first and last residue. The order of the fields is V gene, D gene, J gene, clone size, CDR3 protein, CDR3 DNA. The D gene is left open where the match is weak. Size tells how often a clone was seen (once, few, many) or the class of an expanded clone, and some rows leave it out.

v_call: TRBV5-1; d_call: NA; j_call: TRBJ1-1; clone_size: NA; cdr3_aa: CASSLNPGYTEAFF; cdr3_nt: TGCGCCAGCAGCTTGAATCCGGGGTACACTGAAGCTTTCTTT
v_call: TRBV5-6; d_call: NA; j_call: TRBJ1-3; clone_size: NA; cdr3_aa: CASSYRTASGNTIYF; cdr3_nt: TGTGCCAGCAGTTACCGGACAGCCTCTGGAAACACCATATATTTT
v_call: TRBV30; d_call: NA; j_call: TRBJ2-7; clone_size: once; cdr3_aa: CAWRTRGVNEQYF; cdr3_nt: TGTGCCTGGAGGACTAGGGGGGTAAATGAGCAGTACTTC
v_call: TRBV5-6; d_call: NA; j_call: TRBJ2-1; clone_size: NA; cdr3_aa: CASSWDSNEQFF; cdr3_nt: TGTGCCAGCAGCTGGGACTCCAATGAGCAGTTCTTC
v_call: TRBV27; d_call: TRBD2; j_call: TRBJ2-1; clone_size: NA; cdr3_aa: CASSRGTRTYNEQFF; cdr3_nt: TGTGCCAGCTCCCGGGGGACTAGAACGTACAATGAGCAGTTCTTC
v_call: TRBV30; d_call: NA; j_call: TRBJ2-1; clone_size: NA; cdr3_aa: CAWSRFQGGGWQFF; cdr3_nt: TGTGCCTGGAGTCGCTTTCAGGGGGGAGGGTGGCAGTTCTTC
v_call: TRBV19; d_call: NA; j_call: TRBJ2-3; clone_size: few; cdr3_aa: CASSIAGAGTDTQYF; cdr3_nt: TGTGCCAGTAGTATAGCAGGGGCCGGCACAGATACGCAGTATTTT
v_call: TRBV10-3; d_call: NA; j_call: TRBJ1-1; clone_size: NA; cdr3_aa: CAISDRLRQMNTEAFF; cdr3_nt: TGTGCCATCAGTGATAGATTAAGGCAAATGAACACTGAAGCTTTCTTT
v_call: TRBV29-1; d_call: TRBD2; j_call: TRBJ2-7; clone_size: NA; cdr3_aa: CSVAGTSGPYEQYF; cdr3_nt: TGCAGCGTTGCCGGGACTAGCGGACCCTACGAGCAGTACTTC
v_call: TRBV18; d_call: NA; j_call: TRBJ1-6; clone_size: NA; cdr3_aa: CASSPNVGSRDNSPLHF; cdr3_nt: TGTGCCAGCTCACCAAACGTCGGAAGCCGGGATAATTCACCCCTCCACTTT
v_call: TRBV29-1; d_call: TRBD2; j_call: TRBJ2-1; clone_size: NA; cdr3_aa: CSDDGLAGNSDEQFF; cdr3_nt: TGCAGCGACGACGGACTAGCGGGAAATTCCGATGAGCAGTTCTTC
v_call: TRBV27; d_call: NA; j_call: TRBJ2-7; clone_size: NA; cdr3_aa: CASSPAVGAYEQYF; cdr3_nt: TGTGCCAGCAGCCCCGCCGTAGGGGCCTACGAGCAGTACTTC